This T cell receptor beta chain derives from a study of blood T cell repertoires in COVID-19 (dated by TCRdb to about 2020). Study-wide context: The collaborator samples originated in the United States, Italy and Spain and spanned the acute and convalescent phases of COVID-19. The repertoires were released in a freely available public database intended as a resource for research on the immune response to SARS-CoV-2. Where HLA class I and class II types were available, the types were taken from metadata supplied by the sample provider, not from assay-based typing. The sample metadata nearly always contained a de-identified subject ID, COVID-19 status, age in years and sex. The samples were drawn from the first 160 participants of the ongoing ImmuneRACE study and from over 950 subjects provided by 6 global collaborators. The dataset comprised deeply sampled blood TCRbeta repertoires from subjects exposed to, actively infected with, or recovered from COVID-19. The material from the prospective study consisted of cDNA or gDNA derived from T cells, B-cell-depleted T cells, or PBMCs. The investigation overall reported the following: Clinical and demographic metadata were provided uncurated, with the amount varying by source and participant.

The CDR3 runs 15 amino acids, cysteine and phenylalanine included. The DNA shown is the 45-base CDR3, in frame from base 1. For CDR1 and CDR2, the germline V gene (reference sequence) lists WNHNN and SYGVQD. V ends up 3 bases short and J 2 bases short, with an unmatched junction base count of 6. Whole blood was collected in K2EDTA tubes by collaborating institutions according to the institutions' own protocols. For TCRbeta analysis, collaborator samples were shipped as frozen whole blood, as isolated PBMCs, or as DNA extracted from either sample type. A word on this clone: The target of this receptor is not known. Qualities for individual bases were not recorded, and no much larger clone is one base off.

The immunoSEQ Assay, a bias-controlled multiplex PCR, was used to amplify TCRbeta CDR3 regions from genomic DNA. The authors' analysis ran thus. The number of nucleated cells in each sample was estimated by amplification of reference gene primers within the assay. To quantify the absolute abundance of each unique TCRbeta CDR3 rearrangement, sequence reads were collapsed and filtered. For each sample, productive Simpson clonality was calculated by taking the square root of Simpson's diversity index across productive rearrangements. TCRdb retrieved this table from immuneACCESS and kept in-frame rearrangements only. Not all clones are present; in checked studies, unresolved V genes account for under half, and no reason is known for the remainder. That table gives V, J and clone size, and the DNA gave D and trimming. The sample profile shows roughly 390,000 clones; 85% of them were found once. Jointly, the top ten make up roughly 3.4% of the sample.

The TCR was taken from a woman under 30 with acute or convalescent COVID-19. The sequencing input was peripheral blood. The V gene is TRBV10-1 and the J gene is TRBJ2-5; 7 nucleotides in the junction match TRBD2. The bases are TGCGCCAGCAGTGAACAAGCGGGGAAACAAGAGACCCAGTACTTC. This sequence encodes CASSEQAGKQETQYF.